Listed here is a single T cell receptor (beta chain). Its antigen is unidentified. There are 13 residues in the CDR3. Germline V gene lookup returns CDR1 SGHRS and CDR2 YFSETQ. UMIs were included in TCR beta cDNA generated by 5'RACE template switching. From the 5' RACE reads, TCRdb lists one entry per CDR3 protein and no DNA. The sample totals about 460,000 distinct CDR3 sequences. The sample belongs to a study of T cells expressing NK-cell markers. Overall study results and limits: Each of roughly 6 donors carried dominant NKG2C+ clonotypes accounting for about 1.0-7.5% of CD8+ T cells. It remained uncertain whether the expanded NKG2C+ T cell clones were specific for HCMV antigens. Also leading the CD3+CD56-NKG2C+ fraction in a handful of donors were these clonotypes.

The sequenced sample was blood T cells: a sorted CD56 or NKG2C T cell subset, CD4+ or CD8+ T cells, or bulk PBMC T cells (not recorded which). The rearrangement uses TRBV5-1 and TRBJ2-5; TCRdb's D gene call, TRBD2, goes unchecked for lack of DNA. This TCR derives from a woman aged 45-65 years in good health. This CDR3 reads CASSLGGSETQYF.